Below are 18 T cell receptor beta chains sequenced from a single sample in a study of shared clonotypes between healthy human individuals. Repertoires were generated with immunoSEQ multiplex PCR, while TCRdb's copy carries only in-frame clones and drops some. The sample lists roughly 500,000 clones, about 84% seen once, with roughly 12% in the top ten. Sequenced sample: PBMCs. The receptor set was obtained from a woman in her thirties or forties in good health. Some clones in this sample may be carry-over from other donors' samples.

The chain links TRBV2 to TRBJ1-2; no reliable D call. Trimming removed 0 bases from V and 6 bases from J, with 5 bases in between. CDR1 and CDR2 (germline): SNHLY, FYNNEI. The CDR3 runs to 12 residues. DNA for the CDR3: TGTGCCAGCAGTGAAGCGGTTAATGGCTACACCTTC. Translating gives CASSEAVNGYTF.

As concerns this clone: Within the sample, other DNA sequences also encode this same CDR3. V gene TRBV30 combines with J gene TRBJ2-2; 9 bases are shared with TRBD1. The germline gives CDR1 GTSNPN, CDR2 SVGIG (reference sequence). Germline trimming cut 7 bases from V and 2 bases from J; bases unmatched to any gene: 5. This CDR3 is 14 amino acids long. CDR3 sequence: CASPGQGNTGELFF. The CDR3 nucleotides read TGTGCCTCACCGGGACAGGGTAACACCGGGGAGCTGTTTTTT.

The chain couples TRBV7-2 to TRBJ2-7; weak D call: TRBD1 (6 bases). Germline V CDR1 and CDR2: SGHTA, FQGNSA. The CDR3 sequence is 14 residues long. V lost 0 bases and J 3 bases, leaving 9 bases between the germline ends. CDR3 nucleotide sequence: TGTGCCAGCAGCTTAGCGACAGGTAACTACGAGCAGTACTTC. Protein product: CASSLATGNYEQYF. Together with reference TRBV7-2 and TRBJ2-7, the CDR3 gives the full variable domain: GAGVSQSPSNKVTEKGKDVELRCDPISGHTALYWYRQSLGQGLEFLIYFQGNSAPDKSGLPSDRFSAERTGGSVSTLTIQRTQQEDSAVYLCASSLATGNYEQYFGPGTRLTVT.

Comments on this clone: A far larger clone is off by one base, so a read error is likely. This chain connects TRBV30 to TRBJ1-1; D unclear. Germline V gene sequence: CDR1 GTSNPN, CDR2 SVGIG (reference sequence). The V end lost 3 bases, the J end lost 7 bases, and 24 bases lay between the germline ends. This CDR3 contains 16 residues. CDR3 protein: CAWRPRLGPGGDEAFF. CDR3 in DNA: TGTGCCTGGAGGCCGAGGTTAGGACCCGGCGGGGATGAAGCTTTCTTT. Together with reference TRBV30 and TRBJ1-1, the CDR3 gives the full variable domain: SQTIHQWPATLVQPVGSPLSLECTVEGTSNPNLYWYRQAAGRGLQLLFYSVGIGQISSEVPQNLSASRPQDRQFILSSKKLLLSDSGFYLCAWRPRLGPGGDEAFFGQGTRLTVV.

V is TRBV4-1 and J is TRBJ2-7; 14 positions match TRBD2. J lost 5 bases, V lost 4 bases, and 4 bases had no gene match. The CDR3 covers 15 residues. Germline CDR1 is MGHRA and CDR2 is YSYEKL. This CDR3 is CASSPTSGRDHEQYF. The DNA for the CDR3 is TGCGCCAGCAGCCCGACTAGCGGGAGGGACCACGAGCAGTACTTC.

This clone was found a few times. The rearrangement uses TRBV7-9 and TRBJ2-7, with D possibly matching TRBD2 (5 bases). The ends were cut back, 0 bases at V and 2 bases at J, with 11 bases in the middle. This CDR3 has 15 amino acids. Germline values: CDR1 SEHNR, CDR2 FQNEAQ (reference sequence). The CDR3 here is CASSLAAGKTYEQYF. In nucleotides, the CDR3 is TGTGCCAGCAGCTTAGCTGCCGGGAAAACCTACGAGCAGTACTTC.

The rearrangement uses TRBV30 and TRBJ1-1; D gene uncertain. The CDR3 sequence is 11 residues long. CDR1 GTSNPN and CDR2 SVGIG come from the germline V gene (reference sequence). With 3 bases removed from V and 7 bases from J, the gap between germline ends came to 9 bases. This CDR3 is CAWSPSSEAFF. CDR3 DNA: TGTGCCTGGAGCCCATCAAGTGAAGCTTTCTTT.

This clone showed up many times. The sample holds other DNA sequences that translate to the same CDR3. V is TRBV5-5 and J is TRBJ1-1, with D unclear. V was cut by 1 base and J by 5 bases, with 6 bases left in between. This CDR3 spans 12 amino acids. The germline CDR1 and CDR2 sequences are SGHKS and YYEKEE (reference sequence). CDR3 sequence reads: CASSLRTTEAFF. The DNA of the CDR3 is TGTGCCAGCAGCTTGCGAACAACTGAAGCTTTCTTT.

The rearrangement links TRBV7-9 to TRBJ2-4, with 10 bases fitting TRBD2. This CDR3 is 16 amino acids long. Germline CDR1 SEHNR, CDR2 FQNEAQ (reference sequence). V dropped 0 bases and J dropped 5; count of bases not matched to a gene: 4. The CDR3, as DNA: TGTGCCAGCAGCTTAGCGGGTAGCGGGAGGCAAAACATTCAGTACTTC. Translated: CASSLAGSGRQNIQYF.

At least ten counts were recorded for this clone. Other DNA sequences in the same sample also yield this CDR3. The chain employs TRBV18 and TRBJ1-4, with D perhaps TRBD1 (6 bases). The V gene lost 5 bases and the J gene lost 0 bases, with 13 bases spanning the gap. This CDR3 is 16 amino acids long. Germline CDR1 is KGHSH and CDR2 is LQKENI. The CDR3 protein is CASSSRRDTTNEKLFF. The CDR3 region has the DNA TGTGCCAGCTCATCACGGCGGGACACAACTAATGAAAAACTGTTTTTT.

Concerning this clone: This may be a read error: a much more frequent sequence differs by one nucleotide. The chain has TRBV5-1 and TRBJ2-1; 9 positions agree with TRBD2. The CDR3 extends over 17 amino acids. The germline CDR1 and CDR2 sequences are SGHRS and YFSETQ. The CDR3 DNA reads as TGCGCCGGCAGCTTGGACGGTGCGGGAGGGCCCTACAATGAGCAGTTCTTC. Its protein product is CAGSLDGAGGPYNEQFF.

This clone turned up a few times. Other DNA sequences from this sample encode an identical CDR3 as well. This chain links TRBV19 with TRBJ2-1; 8 bases are a match to TRBD2. Germline V gene sequence: CDR1 LNHDA, CDR2 SQIVND (reference sequence). The CDR3 spans 14 residues. V dropped 4 bases and J dropped 6; count of bases not matched to a gene: 5. The CDR3 loop is CASSTPGLANEQFF. The CDR3 nucleotides read TGTGCCAGTAGTACACCCGGACTAGCCAATGAGCAGTTCTTC.

This chain's CDR3 is CASSITRTGITGELFF. The DNA for the CDR3 is TGTGCCAGTAGTATTACCCGGACAGGGATCACCGGGGAGCTGTTTTTT. The rearrangement joins TRBV19 to TRBJ2-2, with TRBD1 matching 8 bases. Germline CDR1 is LNHDA and CDR2 is SQIVND (reference sequence). CDR3 size: 16 residues. The J segment lost 4 bases and the V segment lost 3 bases, leaving 7 bases of the junction unmatched.

V gene TRBV12-2 combines with J gene TRBJ1-1. TRBV12-2 is listed as a pseudogene. The CDR3 runs 15 residues. The chain's CDR3 is CASRPRGGTHTEAFF. The CDR3 nucleotides are TGTGCAAGTCGCCCCCGAGGCGGCACCCACACTGAAGCTTTCTTT.

This clone was counted only a few times. This chain joins TRBV4-1 and TRBJ1-1; D uncertain. This CDR3 is 14 amino acids long. Germline values: CDR1 MGHRA, CDR2 YSYEKL. V lost 4 bases and J 1 base, leaving 10 bases between the germline ends. In nucleotides, the CDR3 is TGCGCCAGCAGCCCAGACGTGAGGAACACTGAAGCTTTCTTT. Translating it yields CASSPDVRNTEAFF.

Note on this clone: One base away lies a much larger clone, so this may be a sequencing read error. The chain links TRBV25-1 to TRBJ2-1, with D uncertain. Germline V gene sequence: CDR1 MGHDK, CDR2 SYGVNS. This CDR3 region has 15 residues. The germline V and J ends were trimmed by 3 bases and 6 bases, with 15 bases remaining between them. CDR3 coding DNA: TGTGCCAGCAGTGATTCGGCTACCACAGCCAATGAGCAGTTCTTC. Residues: CASSDSATTANEQFF.

CDR3 residues: CASSIAATHEQYF. Written as DNA, the CDR3 is TGCGCCAGCAGCATTGCGGCTACACACGAGCAGTACTTC. The chain employs TRBV5-1 and TRBJ2-7; D call uncertain. CDR1 and CDR2 from the germline V gene are SGHRS and YFSETQ. This CDR3 is 13 amino acids long. Trimming shortened V by 4 bases and J by 5 bases, and 13 bases separated the two germline ends.

Note on this clone: This likely traces to a read error, being one base from a far larger clone. The V call is TRBV7-2, the J call TRBJ1-3; TRBD1 aligns across 10 bases. This CDR3 comprises 17 residues. In germline, CDR1 is SGHTA, CDR2 FQGNSA. CDR3 sequence (DNA): TGTGCCAGCAGCGCCCGACAGGGGGCTCTCTCTGGAAACACCACATATTTT. It yields the protein CASSARQGALSGNTTYF.